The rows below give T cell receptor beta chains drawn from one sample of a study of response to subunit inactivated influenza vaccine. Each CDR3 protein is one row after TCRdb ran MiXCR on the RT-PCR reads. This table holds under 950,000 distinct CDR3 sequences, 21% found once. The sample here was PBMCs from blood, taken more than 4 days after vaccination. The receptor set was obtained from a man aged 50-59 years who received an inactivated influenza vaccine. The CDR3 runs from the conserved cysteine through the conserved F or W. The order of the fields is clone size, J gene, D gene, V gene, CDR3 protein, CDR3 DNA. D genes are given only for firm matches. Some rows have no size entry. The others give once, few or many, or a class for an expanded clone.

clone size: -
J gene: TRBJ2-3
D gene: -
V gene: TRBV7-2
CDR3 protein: CASSLVLHTDTQYF
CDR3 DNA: TGTGCCAGCAGCTTAGTCCTCCACACAGATACGCAGTATTTT

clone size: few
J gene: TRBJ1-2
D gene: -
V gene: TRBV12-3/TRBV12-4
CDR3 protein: CASSLQNYGYTF
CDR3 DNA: TGTGCCAGCAGTTTACAGAACTATGGCTACACCTTC

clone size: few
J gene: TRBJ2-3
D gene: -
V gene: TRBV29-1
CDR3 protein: CSVRPTRGTQYF
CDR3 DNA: TGCAGCGTCCGGCCCACAAGGGGTACGCAGTATTTT

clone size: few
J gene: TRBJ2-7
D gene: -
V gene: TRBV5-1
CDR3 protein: CASSPSAWAVAYEQYF
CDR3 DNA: TGCGCCAGCAGCCCTAGCGCCTGGGCAGTAGCCTACGAGCAGTACTTC

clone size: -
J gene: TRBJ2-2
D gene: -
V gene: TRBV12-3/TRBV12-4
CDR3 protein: CAGSFLPGSGELFF
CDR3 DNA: TGTGCCGGCAGTTTCCTTCCGGGATCCGGGGAGCTGTTTTTT

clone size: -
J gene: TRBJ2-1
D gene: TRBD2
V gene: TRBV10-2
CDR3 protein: CASGELPGLAGDSSYNEQFF
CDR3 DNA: TGCGCCAGCGGGGAGCTTCCGGGACTAGCGGGCGACAGCTCCTACAATGAGCAGTTCTTC

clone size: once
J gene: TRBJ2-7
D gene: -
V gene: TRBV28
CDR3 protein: CASSFQRPGAGHF
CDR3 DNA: TGTGCCAGCAGTTTCCAGAGGCCGGGGGCGGGTCACTTC

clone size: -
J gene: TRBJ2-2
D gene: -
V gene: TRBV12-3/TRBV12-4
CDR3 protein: CASSLGLTGPNTGELFF
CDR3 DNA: TGTGCCAGCAGTTTAGGGCTCACAGGACCCAACACCGGGGAGCTGTTTTTT

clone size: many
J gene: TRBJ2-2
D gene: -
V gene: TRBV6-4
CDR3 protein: CASSEGESGELFF
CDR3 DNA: TGTGCCAGCAGTGAAGGAGAGTCGGGGGAGCTGTTTTTT

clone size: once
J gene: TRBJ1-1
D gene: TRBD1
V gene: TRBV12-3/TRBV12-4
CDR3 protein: CASSTLGQGGTEAFF
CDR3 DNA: TGTGCCAGCAGTACGTTGGGACAGGGGGGCACTGAAGCTTTCTTT

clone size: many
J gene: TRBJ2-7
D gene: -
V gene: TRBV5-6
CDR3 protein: CASSPVRRTTSYEQYF
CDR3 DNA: TGTGCCAGCAGCCCCGTCAGGCGGACTACCTCCTACGAGCAGTACTTC

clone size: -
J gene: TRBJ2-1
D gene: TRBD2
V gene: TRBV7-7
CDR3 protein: CASSGTGVGEQFF
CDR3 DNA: TGTGCTAGCAGCGGGACGGGTGTGGGTGAGCAGTTCTTC

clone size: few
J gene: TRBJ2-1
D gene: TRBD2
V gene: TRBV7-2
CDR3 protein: CASSLGSGLADYNEQFF
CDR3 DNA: TGTGCCAGCAGCTTAGGATCGGGACTAGCGGATTACAATGAGCAGTTCTTC

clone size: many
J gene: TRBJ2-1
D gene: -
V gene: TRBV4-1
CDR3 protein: CASSRLDRYYNEQFF
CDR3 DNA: TGCGCCAGCAGCCGCCTCGACAGATACTACAATGAGCAGTTCTTC

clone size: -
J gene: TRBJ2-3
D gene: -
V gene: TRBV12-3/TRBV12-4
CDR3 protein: CASSRGLEGPRNTQYF
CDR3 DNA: TGTGCCAGCAGCCGCGGCCTAGAGGGCCCCCGGAATACGCAGTATTTT

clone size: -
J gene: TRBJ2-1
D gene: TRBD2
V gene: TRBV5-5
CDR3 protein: CASSPGGLAETTSEFF
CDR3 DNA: TGTGCCAGCAGCCCGGGGGGACTAGCGGAAACCACCTCGGAGTTCTTC

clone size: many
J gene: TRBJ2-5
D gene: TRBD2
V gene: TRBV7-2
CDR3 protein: CASSLLAGVQETQYF
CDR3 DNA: TGTGCCAGCAGCTTACTAGCGGGGGTCCAAGAGACCCAGTACTTC

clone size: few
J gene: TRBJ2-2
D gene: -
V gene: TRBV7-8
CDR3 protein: CASSISGRGTGELFF
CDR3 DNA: TGTGCCAGCAGCATTTCCGGCAGGGGAACCGGGGAGCTGTTTTTT

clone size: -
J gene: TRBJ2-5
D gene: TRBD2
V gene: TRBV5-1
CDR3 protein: CASSLARLAGSEETQYF
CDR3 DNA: TGCGCCAGCAGCTTGGCAAGACTAGCGGGATCTGAAGAGACCCAGTACTTC

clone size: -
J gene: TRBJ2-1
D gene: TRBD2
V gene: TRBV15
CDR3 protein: CATSREGGPSYNEQFF
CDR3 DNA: TGTGCCACCAGCAGAGAGGGAGGGCCCTCCTACAATGAGCAGTTCTTC

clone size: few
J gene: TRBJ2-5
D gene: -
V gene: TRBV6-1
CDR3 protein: CATGLWGRQETQYF
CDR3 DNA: TGTGCCACCGGTCTCTGGGGGAGGCAAGAGACCCAGTACTTC

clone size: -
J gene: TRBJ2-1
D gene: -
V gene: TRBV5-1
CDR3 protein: CASSLDRGGVEQFF
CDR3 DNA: TGCGCCAGCAGCTTGGACAGGGGGGGAGTTGAGCAGTTCTTC